The T cell receptor (beta chain) under discussion was sequenced for a study of cytomegalovirus exposure and HLA in healthy donors. 13 Jbeta primers and 60 Vbeta primers were used for the PCR. Measured with immunoSEQ multiplex PCR; TCRdb has only the in-frame clones, and not every one. This sample contains under 100,000 clones. The CDR3 sequence is 16 residues long. In germline, CDR1 is MNHEY, CDR2 SMNVEV (reference sequence). V lost 6 bases to trimming and J lost 6 bases; unmatched junction nucleotides: 12. The specimen sequenced was PBMCs. The chain couples TRBV27 to TRBJ1-5, with 9 bases aligning to TRBD1. This sequence originates from a woman aged 25 to 45 in good health and CMV-seronegative. This chain's CDR3 is CASSLAPGQGIQPQHF. CDR3 DNA: TGTGCCAGCAGCTTGGCCCCGGGACAGGGAATTCAGCCCCAGCATTTT.